Listed below are T cell receptor beta chains from one sample, sequenced in a study of response to subunit inactivated influenza vaccine. TCRdb reprocessed the RT-PCR reads with MiXCR, giving one entry per CDR3 protein. The repertoire holds 150,000 or so distinct CDR3 sequences, with about 11% as singletons. The sample here was CD8+ T cells sorted from PBMCs, taken roughly 24 months after vaccination. The receptors stem from a man aged 50 to 75 who received an inactivated influenza vaccine. The CDR3 runs from the conserved cysteine through the conserved F or W. A D gene is named only where the DNA matches it firmly. Not every row has a clone size; where given, it reads once, few, many or a size class.

clone size	V gene	J gene	D gene	CDR3 DNA	CDR3 protein
many	TRBV4-2	TRBJ2-2	-	TGTGCCAGCAACCCAAGGGACTCGAACACCGGGGAGCTGTTTTTT	CASNPRDSNTGELFF
-	TRBV2	TRBJ1-2	TRBD1	TGTGCCAGCGACAGGGACATCTATGGCTACACCTTC	CASDRDIYGYTF
many	TRBV11-2	TRBJ2-5	TRBD2	TGTGCCAGCAGCTTAGTAGCGGGGGGGCGTGTAGAGACCCAGTACTTC	CASSLVAGGRVETQYF
few	TRBV5-6	TRBJ2-7	TRBD1	TGTGCCAGCCAACATCCCGGGACAGGGACCTACGAGCAGTACTTC	CASQHPGTGTYEQYF
few	TRBV5-1	TRBJ1-2	-	TGCGCCAGCAGCTTGGAATGGACAGATGGCTACACCTTC	CASSLEWTDGYTF
few	TRBV10-3	TRBJ2-7	TRBD2	TGTGCCATCAGCCCGGGACTAAACTACGAGCAGTACTTC	CAISPGLNYEQYF
few	TRBV6-2/TRBV6-3	TRBJ1-5	TRBD1	TGTGCCAGCAGTCCCCATACAGGGGGGTTCGGTCAGCCCCAGCATTTT	CASSPHTGGFGQPQHF
few	TRBV10-3	TRBJ2-1	TRBD2	TGTGCCATCAAGACCCCACTAGCGGGGGGTAGAAGCGGGGTCTACAATGAGCAGTTCTTC	CAIKTPLAGGRSGVYNEQFF
few	TRBV25-1	TRBJ2-7	TRBD1	TGTGCCAGCACAACAGGGGTCACCTCCTACGAGCAGTACTTC	CASTTGVTSYEQYF
-	TRBV11-2	TRBJ2-1	-	TGTGCCAGCAGTTCGATTAATGAGCAGTTCTTC	CASSSINEQFF
-	TRBV20-1	TRBJ2-6	-	TGCAGTGCTACCGGGTCTGGGGCCAACGTCCTGACTTTC	CSATGSGANVLTF
few	TRBV29-1	TRBJ1-1	-	TGCAGCGTTGTAGGGGACACTGAAGCTTTCTTT	CSVVGDTEAFF
-	TRBV6-5	TRBJ1-1	-	TGTGCCAGCAGTTACTACGGGTTGGGTTCGGGTGGCAGGGAAGCTTTCTTT	CASSYYGLGSGGREAFF